This T cell receptor (beta chain) is from a study of shared T cell receptors in the human thymus (dated by TCRdb to 2020 to 2022). Looking at the study overall: The study examined how self-reactive, shared T-cell receptor alpha chains are generated in the human thymus.

Libraries came from the immunoSEQ multiplex PCR assay. TCRdb stores this immuneACCESS table with in-frame sequences only. Part of the clones is absent; in the studies checked, under half of the shortfall reflects unresolved V genes, and no reason is known for the rest. In this sample the table shows hundreds of thousands of clones, around 87% of which occur a single time. The ten most abundant clones make up roughly 0.0086% of the sample. The CDR3 numbers 13 residues from cysteine through phenylalanine. Only the CDR3 part of the read is kept: 39 bases, read in frame from the first base. The germline V gene encodes CDR1 MDHEN and CDR2 SYDVKM. The germline V end is reduced by 7 bases and the J end by 7 bases; junction bases left unmatched: 4. This clone was observed a handful of times. Its antigen is not yet known. There are no base qualities to consult, and no much larger clone falls within one base.

This sample also belongs to another study, concerning human thymus T cells. As noted in the second study: In Finland, the donors were immunologically healthy infants who were having open corrective cardiac surgery for congenital heart defects. Thymus tissue was obtained as surgical resects removed during corrective cardiac surgery. V and J gene segment usage appeared biased in both thymic and peripheral blood repertoires. According to the related research, thymic TCR repertoires were highly overlapping among unrelated individuals. The study used 7 to 9 infant thymus samples plus four related peripheral blood samples to characterize TCR alpha and beta repertoires. The infant donors were roughly 7 to 244 days old, and the cohort included several males and a couple of females. Thymocytes were mechanically released from the tissue and were stored as pellets of about 9.5-31 million cells at -70 degrees C. A QIAsymphony instrument was used to extract genomic DNA from frozen cell pellets. The immunoSEQ multiplex PCR assay was used to amplify the TCRB and TCRAD loci from a standardized amount of quality-controlled genomic DNA. The amplicons spanned the V(D)J region and were long enough to cover the CDR3 and allow V and J genes to be identified. Through the commercial immunoSEQ service, the amplicons were sequenced on an Illumina platform. Primer bias and sequencing errors were corrected as previously described, and TCRAD and TCRB were defined on the basis of the IMGT database. Analysis of the repertoires was done with immunoSEQ Analyzer 3.0 and VDJTools and included basic statistics, V/J segment usage, diversity estimates, rarefaction and pairwise overlap. Diversity was estimated using the Chao1, ChaoE, Efron-Thisted, Shannon and inverse Simpson indices, and was also estimated on datasets down-sampled to the size of the smallest sample. Repertoire overlap used strict matching of CDR3 nucleotide sequence, V gene and J gene, with Jaccard-based multidimensional scaling clustering. Thymus samples yielded on average about 810,000 unique TCRB clonotypes, compared with 80,000 to 85,000 from blood samples.

Source material: thymocytes. The rearrangement joined TRBV28 to TRBJ2-4; 10 bases in the middle match TRBD1. The receptor's source is a boy in the first two years of life with a congenital heart defect. Donor details come from another sample of the same person, matched by shared clones. CDR3 reads: CASMADRGNIQYF. The nucleotides are TGTGCCAGCATGGCGGACAGGGGGAACATTCAGTACTTC.